This TCR beta chain comes out of a study of T cells in Graves' hyperthyroidism and ophthalmopathy. The wider study: Peripheral blood was collected at initial diagnosis, before any treatment. Whole-study findings and limits: Most clonotypes that expanded in the thyroid above 0.001 also showed up in blood.

Clinical symptoms, serum thyroxine, TRAb, thyroid ultrasound and orbital computed tomography informed diagnoses. This clonotype came up many times. Antigen unknown. CDR3 length: 14 amino acids. Germline lookup yields CDR1 SNHLY and CDR2 FYNNEI. Germline trimming cut 7 bases from V and 6 bases from J; bases unmatched to any gene: 12. What was amplified from RNA transcripts were TCR beta CDR3 regions. First-round RT-PCR of the TCR CDR3 relied on the HTBI primer set. TCRdb reprocessed the multiplex PCR reads via MiXCR and lists one record per CDR3 protein. The sample lists roughly 740,000 distinct CDR3 sequences, roughly 15% occurring once.

This receptor was identified in a man between 18 and 29 years old with Graves' hyperthyroidism. J is TRBJ2-7 and V is TRBV2; 7 bases agree with TRBD2. The sequencing sample was made of blood. CDR3 nucleotides: TGTGCCAGCAAAGGGGCGGGAGTATTCGGCGAGCAGTACTTC. This codes for CASKGAGVFGEQYF.